This T cell receptor (beta chain) was identified in a study of T-cell reconstitution after alpha-beta-depleted transplantation in children. General study results and limits: Reportedly, only several hundred clones from non-depleted graft cells drove alpha-beta T-cell counts at about two months.

The TCRbeta library incorporated unique molecular identifiers. TCRdb independently ran MiXCR on the PCR reads; one entry per CDR3 protein. The sample has 100,000 to 150,000 distinct CDR3 sequences, more than 20% seen once. About this clonotype: Antigen: not known.

The germline CDR1 and CDR2 sequences are SGHRS and YFSETQ. The CDR3 consists of 14 residues. Trimming cost V 3 bases and J 8 bases, with 14 bases left between them. The material was PBMCs, mostly from graft donor cells, obtained 180 days after TCRalphabeta/CD19-depleted stem cell transplant. This TCR was sampled from a male patient between 2 and 15 years old who had a stem cell transplant for chronic granulomatous disease, so the T cells may come from the graft donor. This chain uses TRBV5-1 with TRBJ1-4; the D gene is possibly TRBD1 (5 bases). The CDR3 DNA reads as TGCGCCAGCAGCTATAGGGGAGGGAACGAAAAACTGTTTTTT. Protein product: CASSYRGGNEKLFF.